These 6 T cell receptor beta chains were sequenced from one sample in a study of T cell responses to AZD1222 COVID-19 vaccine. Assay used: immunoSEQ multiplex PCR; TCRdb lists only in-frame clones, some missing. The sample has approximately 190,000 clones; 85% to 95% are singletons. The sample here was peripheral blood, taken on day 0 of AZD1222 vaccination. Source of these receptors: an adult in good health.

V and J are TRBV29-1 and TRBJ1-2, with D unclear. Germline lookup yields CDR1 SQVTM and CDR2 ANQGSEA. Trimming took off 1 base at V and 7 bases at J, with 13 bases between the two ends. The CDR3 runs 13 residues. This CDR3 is CSVEGGSSRGYTF. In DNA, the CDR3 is TGCAGCGTTGAAGGTGGCAGCAGTCGTGGCTACACCTTC.

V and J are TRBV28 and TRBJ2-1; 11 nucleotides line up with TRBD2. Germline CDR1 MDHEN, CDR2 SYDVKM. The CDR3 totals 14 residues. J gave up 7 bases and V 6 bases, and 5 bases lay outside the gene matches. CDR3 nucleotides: TGTGCCAGCAGGCGACTAGCGGGGAGAAATGAGCAGTTCTTC. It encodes CASRRLAGRNEQFF.

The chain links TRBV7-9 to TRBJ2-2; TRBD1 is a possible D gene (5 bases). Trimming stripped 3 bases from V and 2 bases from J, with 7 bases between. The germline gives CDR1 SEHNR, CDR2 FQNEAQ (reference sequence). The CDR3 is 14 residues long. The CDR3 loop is CASSLDINTGELFF. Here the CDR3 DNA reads TGTGCCAGCAGCTTGGACATTAACACCGGGGAGCTGTTTTTT.

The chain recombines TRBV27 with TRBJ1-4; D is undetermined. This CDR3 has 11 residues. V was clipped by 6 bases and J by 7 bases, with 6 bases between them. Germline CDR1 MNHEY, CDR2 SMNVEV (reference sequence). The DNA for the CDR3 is TGTGCCAGCAGGATAGGTGAAAAACTGTTTTTT. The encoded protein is CASRIGEKLFF.

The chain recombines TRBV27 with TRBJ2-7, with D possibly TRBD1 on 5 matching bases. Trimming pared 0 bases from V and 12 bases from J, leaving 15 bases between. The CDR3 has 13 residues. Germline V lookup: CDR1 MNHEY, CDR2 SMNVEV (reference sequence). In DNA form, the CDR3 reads TGTGCCAGCAGTTTATCGGTTTATGGGGCTCCGTACTTC. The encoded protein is CASSLSVYGAPYF.

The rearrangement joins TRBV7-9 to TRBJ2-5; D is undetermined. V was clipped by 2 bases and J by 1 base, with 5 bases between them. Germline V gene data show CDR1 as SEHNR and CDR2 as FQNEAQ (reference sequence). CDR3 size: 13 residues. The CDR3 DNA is TGTGCCAGCAGCTTACCATCCCAAGAGACCCAGTACTTC. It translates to CASSLPSQETQYF.